This section outlines one TCR beta chain sequence together with its context. These data come from a study of T-cell memory formation after mild COVID-19. About the study: TCR clusters were mostly donor specific.

TCRdb reprocessed the 5' RACE reads with MiXCR, giving one entry per CDR3 protein. The table lists around 110,000 distinct CDR3 sequences, around 14% of them singletons. There are 13 residues in the CDR3. Trimming removed 1 base at V and 7 bases at J, with 8 bases between. The V gene's germline CDR1 is SEHNR and CDR2 FQNEAQ (reference sequence). The specimen was PBMCs or a T cell subset sorted from them (not recorded which). This chain links TRBV7-9 with TRBJ1-5; D gene ambiguous. This receptor was obtained from a man in his late teens or twenties who had mild COVID-19 (a few samples of this study predate the infection). Cell type and time point are not known. Here the CDR3 reads CASSLVSGQPQHF. For the CDR3, the DNA is TGTGCCAGCAGCTTAGTGTCAGGACAGCCCCAGCATTTT.